These 4 T cell receptor beta chains came from one sample sequenced in a study of patients and donors after allogeneic stem cell transplantation. TCRdb re-analysed the RT-PCR reads in MiXCR, keeping a single row per CDR3 protein. Here the sample spans around 150,000 distinct CDR3 sequences, over 25% being singletons. Material for sequencing was blood, either unsorted or a sorted T cell fraction (not recorded which). The receptors were gathered from a human donor who was either an allogeneic HSCT recipient or a stem cell or donor lymphocyte infusion donor (not recorded which). It is not recorded whose cells these are; they may come from a transplant donor.

The V gene is TRBV20-1, the J gene TRBJ2-1; TRBD2 matches at 7 bases. This CDR3 has 17 residues. Looked up from germline, CDR1 is DFQATT and CDR2 is SNEGSKA (reference sequence). Unmatched junction bases numbered 10, after V lost 0 bases and J lost 2 bases. The CDR3 loop is CSARDTGSGMTYNEQFF. For the CDR3, the DNA is TGCAGTGCTAGAGATACCGGAAGCGGGATGACCTACAATGAGCAGTTCTTC.

Ten or more counts support this clonotype. The chain has TRBV5-1 and TRBJ1-6; maybe TRBD1 (5 bases). Germline CDR1 reads SGHRS; CDR2 reads YFSETQ. The ends were cut back, 4 bases at V and 10 bases at J, with 18 bases in the middle. This CDR3 region has 15 residues. CDR3 in DNA: TGCGCCAGCAGCCTCCGCGGCCAGGGTGGCTCACCCCTCCACTTT. Encoded protein: CASSLRGQGGSPLHF.

There are a few counts of this clonotype. CDR3 DNA: TGCGCCAGCAGTGAACAGGGAGCGGGAAATTCCGGGGAGCTGTTTTTT. It translates to CASSEQGAGNSGELFF. The chain employs TRBV10-1 and TRBJ2-2; TRBD2 is a possible D gene (7 bases). The V gene's germline CDR1 is WNHNN and CDR2 SYGVQD (reference sequence). This CDR3 contains 16 residues. V lost 3 bases to trimming and J lost 6 bases, with 17 bases between them.

The chain recombines TRBV27 with TRBJ1-2, with unresolved D. The germline V gene encodes CDR1 MNHEY and CDR2 SMNVEV (reference sequence). The CDR3 is 16 residues long. V was clipped by 5 bases and J by 4 bases, with 20 bases between them. CDR3 in DNA: TGTGCCAGCAGTCTGACCTCTAGAGAAGGTCCCTATGGCTACACCTTC. Translated, it gives CASSLTSREGPYGYTF.